The source of this TCR beta chain is a study of T-cell memory formation after mild COVID-19. Across the study: Among the donors, TCR clusters were largely specific to each donor. The study's findings and limits: Pre-infection memory contained some responding clones, which suggested that cross-reactive memory had joined. Contracting clones from day 15 to 85 had balanced CD4/CD8; later expanders favoured CD4+.

Germline CDR1 and CDR2: DFQATT and SNEGSKA (reference sequence). The CDR3 loop spans 12 amino acids. V lost 6 bases and J 5 bases, leaving 10 bases between the germline ends. Constant-segment-primed 5'RACE gave TCR alpha and TCR beta cDNA libraries with sample barcodes and UMIs. In TCRdb, the 5' RACE reads were re-called with MiXCR into one record per CDR3 protein. The sample has around 200,000 distinct CDR3 sequences, approximately 17% seen once. This clonotype appeared a few times. Antigen: not known. The chain joins TRBV20-1 to TRBJ2-2; no clear D. The sequence was obtained from a man between 18 and 29 years old who had mild COVID-19 (a few samples of this study predate the infection). Cell type and time point are not known. The material sequenced was PBMCs or a T cell subset sorted from them (not recorded which). CDR3 sequence (DNA): TGCAGTGCCAGCAGTATTACCGGGGAGCTGTTTTTT. It encodes CSASSITGELFF.